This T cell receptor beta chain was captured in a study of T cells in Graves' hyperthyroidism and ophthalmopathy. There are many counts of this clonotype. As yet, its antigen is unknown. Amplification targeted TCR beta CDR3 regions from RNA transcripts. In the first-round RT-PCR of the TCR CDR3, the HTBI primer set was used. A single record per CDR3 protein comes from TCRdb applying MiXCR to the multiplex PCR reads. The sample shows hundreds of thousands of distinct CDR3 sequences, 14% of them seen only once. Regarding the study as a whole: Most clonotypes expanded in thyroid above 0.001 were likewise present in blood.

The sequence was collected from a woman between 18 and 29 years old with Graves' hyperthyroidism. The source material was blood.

The CDR3 sequence is CAGAAGTGNFNEQFF. The CDR3 DNA sequence: TGTGCCGGCGCAGCGGGGACAGGGAATTTCAATGAGCAGTTCTTC. The chain recombines TRBV30 with TRBJ2-1; 9 bases are shared with TRBD1. This CDR3 region has 15 residues. The ends lost 8 bases at V and 6 bases at J; junction bases unmatched: 14. Per the germline V gene, CDR1 is GTSNPN and CDR2 is SVGIG (reference sequence).